This is a list of T cell receptor beta chains from one sample in a study of blood T cell repertoires in COVID-19. Sequenced by immunoSEQ multiplex PCR; TCRdb stores in-frame clones only, minus some. The sample yields roughly 250,000 clones, around 83% seen once. Sequencing input: peripheral blood. These receptor sequences come from a middle-aged man with active or convalescent COVID-19. CDR3s include the opening cysteine and the closing phenylalanine or tryptophan. Each record gives: clone size, V gene, CDR3 length, J gene, D gene, CDR3 protein, CDR3 DNA. The D gene is left open where the match is weak. Only some rows state a clone size, as once, few, many or a class for expanded clones.

clone size: .
V gene: TRBV19
CDR3 length: 14
J gene: TRBJ2-7
D gene: .
CDR3 protein: CASSLGDMSYEQYF
CDR3 DNA: TGTGCCAGTAGTTTGGGGGACATGTCCTACGAGCAGTACTTC

clone size: .
V gene: TRBV5-4
CDR3 length: 18
J gene: TRBJ1-2
D gene: TRBD1
CDR3 protein: CASSGNRGLLISDYGYTF
CDR3 DNA: TGTGCCAGCAGCGGAAACAGGGGGTTACTTATTAGCGACTATGGCTACACCTTC

clone size: .
V gene: TRBV15
CDR3 length: 17
J gene: TRBJ2-4
D gene: TRBD1
CDR3 protein: CATSRPDREIAKNIQYF
CDR3 DNA: TGTGCCACCAGCAGACCTGACAGGGAGATAGCCAAAAACATTCAGTACTTC

clone size: .
V gene: TRBV5-6
CDR3 length: 15
J gene: TRBJ1-2
D gene: TRBD1
CDR3 protein: CASSLAFSGQGGYTF
CDR3 DNA: TGTGCCAGCAGCTTGGCCTTTTCGGGACAGGGTGGCTACACCTTC

clone size: .
V gene: TRBV5-1
CDR3 length: 13
J gene: TRBJ2-7
D gene: .
CDR3 protein: CASSLIGAYEQYF
CDR3 DNA: TGCGCCAGCAGCTTGATTGGAGCCTACGAGCAGTACTTC

clone size: .
V gene: TRBV10-2
CDR3 length: 15
J gene: TRBJ2-2
D gene: .
CDR3 protein: CASSERQVRTGELFF
CDR3 DNA: TGCGCCAGCAGTGAGAGACAGGTCCGCACCGGGGAGCTGTTTTTT

clone size: .
V gene: TRBV18
CDR3 length: 13
J gene: TRBJ1-2
D gene: .
CDR3 protein: CASSWTADYGYTF
CDR3 DNA: TGTGCCAGCTCATGGACAGCCGATTATGGCTACACCTTC

clone size: .
V gene: TRBV5-1
CDR3 length: 14
J gene: TRBJ2-2
D gene: TRBD1
CDR3 protein: CASSTGGASGELFF
CDR3 DNA: TGCGCCAGCAGCACAGGGGGCGCAAGCGGGGAGCTGTTTTTT

clone size: .
V gene: TRBV19
CDR3 length: 14
J gene: TRBJ2-3
D gene: TRBD2
CDR3 protein: CASSSGRARDTQYF
CDR3 DNA: TGTGCCAGTAGTAGCGGGAGGGCCAGAGATACGCAGTATTTT

clone size: .
V gene: TRBV30
CDR3 length: 14
J gene: TRBJ1-5
D gene: TRBD1
CDR3 protein: CAWMGGQPGQPQHF
CDR3 DNA: TGTGCCTGGATGGGGGGACAGCCAGGGCAGCCCCAGCATTTT

clone size: .
V gene: TRBV7-9
CDR3 length: 19
J gene: TRBJ2-2
D gene: TRBD2
CDR3 protein: CASSSRMVGLAGEDGELFF
CDR3 DNA: TGTGCCAGCAGCTCCCGAATGGTGGGACTAGCGGGAGAGGACGGGGAGCTGTTTTTT

clone size: .
V gene: TRBV4-2
CDR3 length: 16
J gene: TRBJ1-5
D gene: .
CDR3 protein: CASSQDSGRGPQPQHF
CDR3 DNA: TGTGCCAGCAGCCAAGATTCGGGCAGGGGTCCTCAGCCCCAGCATTTT

clone size: .
V gene: TRBV12-3/TRBV12-4
CDR3 length: 12
J gene: TRBJ2-3
D gene: TRBD1
CDR3 protein: CASSLDRATQYF
CDR3 DNA: TGTGCCAGCAGTTTGGACAGGGCGACGCAGTATTTT

clone size: .
V gene: TRBV2
CDR3 length: 14
J gene: TRBJ2-2
D gene: TRBD1
CDR3 protein: CASGRQGSHGELFF
CDR3 DNA: TGTGCCAGCGGAAGACAGGGTTCGCACGGGGAGCTGTTTTTT

clone size: .
V gene: TRBV11-2
CDR3 length: 15
J gene: TRBJ2-2
D gene: TRBD1
CDR3 protein: CASSFRGTNTGELFF
CDR3 DNA: TGTGCCAGCAGCTTCAGGGGGACGAACACCGGGGAGCTGTTTTTT

clone size: .
V gene: TRBV2
CDR3 length: 17
J gene: TRBJ2-1
D gene: .
CDR3 protein: CASSEGLPTETDNEQFF
CDR3 DNA: TGTGCCAGCAGTGAAGGATTACCGACAGAAACCGACAATGAGCAGTTCTTC

clone size: .
V gene: TRBV19
CDR3 length: 14
J gene: TRBJ1-2
D gene: .
CDR3 protein: CASSIQGGGYGYTF
CDR3 DNA: TGTGCCAGTAGTATTCAAGGGGGTGGATATGGCTACACCTTC

clone size: few
V gene: TRBV20-1
CDR3 length: 11
J gene: TRBJ1-1
D gene: .
CDR3 protein: CSAILDTEAFF
CDR3 DNA: TGCAGTGCTATTCTTGACACTGAAGCTTTCTTT

clone size: .
V gene: TRBV2
CDR3 length: 16
J gene: TRBJ2-2
D gene: TRBD1
CDR3 protein: CASSARRAGGSGELFF
CDR3 DNA: TGTGCCAGCAGTGCCAGGAGGGCAGGGGGCTCCGGGGAGCTGTTTTTT

clone size: .
V gene: TRBV3-1/TRBV3-2
CDR3 length: 18
J gene: TRBJ2-1
D gene: TRBD2
CDR3 protein: CASSQAATGTSGYNEQFF
CDR3 DNA: TGTGCCAGCAGCCAAGCCGCCACCGGGACTAGCGGTTACAATGAGCAGTTCTTC

clone size: .
V gene: TRBV6-5
CDR3 length: 16
J gene: TRBJ2-1
D gene: .
CDR3 protein: CASSWNRDSRYNEQFF
CDR3 DNA: TGTGCCAGCAGTTGGAACCGGGACTCGAGATACAATGAGCAGTTCTTC

clone size: once
V gene: TRBV28
CDR3 length: 17
J gene: TRBJ2-3
D gene: TRBD1
CDR3 protein: CASTPLYGTGAMDTQYF
CDR3 DNA: TGTGCCAGCACTCCTCTTTACGGGACAGGGGCCATGGATACGCAGTATTTT

clone size: once
V gene: TRBV12-3/TRBV12-4
CDR3 length: 11
J gene: TRBJ1-2
D gene: .
CDR3 protein: CASSLGGGYTF
CDR3 DNA: TGTGCCAGCAGTCTGGGGGGTGGCTACACCTTC

clone size: .
V gene: TRBV21-1
CDR3 length: 17
J gene: TRBJ2-3
D gene: .
CDR3 protein: CASSPRTSGGGADTQYF
CDR3 DNA: TGTGCCAGCAGCCCACGGACTAGCGGGGGGGGCGCAGATACGCAGTATTTT

clone size: .
V gene: TRBV12-5
CDR3 length: 15
J gene: TRBJ1-1
D gene: TRBD1
CDR3 protein: CASASQGAVNTEAFF
CDR3 DNA: TGTGCTAGTGCCTCCCAGGGGGCCGTGAACACTGAAGCTTTCTTT

clone size: .
V gene: TRBV7-9
CDR3 length: 11
J gene: TRBJ2-3
D gene: .
CDR3 protein: CASSNRDTQYF
CDR3 DNA: TGTGCCAGCAGTAATCGGGATACGCAGTATTTT

clone size: few
V gene: TRBV5-1
CDR3 length: 16
J gene: TRBJ1-6
D gene: .
CDR3 protein: CASSVGGTSRDSPLHF
CDR3 DNA: TGCGCCAGCAGCGTTGGCGGCACATCCAGGGATTCACCCCTCCACTTT

clone size: .
V gene: TRBV27
CDR3 length: 15
J gene: TRBJ1-1
D gene: TRBD1
CDR3 protein: CASSKRQGTWTEAFF
CDR3 DNA: TGTGCCAGCAGCAAAAGACAGGGAACTTGGACTGAAGCTTTCTTT

clone size: .
V gene: TRBV3-1/TRBV3-2
CDR3 length: 11
J gene: TRBJ2-7
D gene: .
CDR3 protein: CASSQGSSAYF
CDR3 DNA: TGTGCCAGCAGCCAAGGATCCAGCGCGTACTTC

clone size: .
V gene: TRBV11-3
CDR3 length: 16
J gene: TRBJ2-1
D gene: TRBD2
CDR3 protein: CASSARPSGGLHEQFF
CDR3 DNA: TGTGCCAGCAGCGCCCGACCTAGCGGGGGGTTACATGAGCAGTTCTTC

clone size: .
V gene: TRBV4-2
CDR3 length: 12
J gene: TRBJ2-7
D gene: .
CDR3 protein: CASSPTGLEQYF
CDR3 DNA: TGTGCCAGCAGCCCAACAGGGCTGGAGCAGTACTTC

clone size: .
V gene: TRBV5-5
CDR3 length: 14
J gene: TRBJ1-2
D gene: .
CDR3 protein: CASSSQTSGNGYTF
CDR3 DNA: TGTGCCAGCAGCTCACAAACCTCAGGGAATGGCTACACCTTC

clone size: .
V gene: TRBV4-1
CDR3 length: 13
J gene: TRBJ2-1
D gene: TRBD1
CDR3 protein: CASSQNRGNEQFF
CDR3 DNA: TGCGCCAGCAGCCAAAACAGGGGCAATGAGCAGTTCTTC

clone size: .
V gene: TRBV6-5
CDR3 length: 14
J gene: TRBJ2-1
D gene: TRBD2
CDR3 protein: CASSYSGSGGEQFF
CDR3 DNA: TGTGCCAGCAGTTATAGCGGGAGTGGGGGTGAGCAGTTCTTC

clone size: few
V gene: TRBV24-1
CDR3 length: 16
J gene: TRBJ1-5
D gene: TRBD1
CDR3 protein: CATSDLWDRERQPQHF
CDR3 DNA: TGTGCCACCAGTGATTTATGGGACAGGGAGCGTCAGCCCCAGCATTTT

clone size: .
V gene: TRBV27
CDR3 length: 11
J gene: TRBJ1-5
D gene: .
CDR3 protein: CASSIAEPQHF
CDR3 DNA: TGTGCCAGCAGTATAGCCGAGCCCCAGCATTTT

clone size: .
V gene: TRBV5-1
CDR3 length: 15
J gene: TRBJ2-2
D gene: TRBD2
CDR3 protein: CASSLAGGNTGELFF
CDR3 DNA: TGCGCCAGCAGCTTGGCGGGGGGGAACACCGGGGAGCTGTTTTTT

clone size: .
V gene: TRBV5-1
CDR3 length: 14
J gene: TRBJ2-7
D gene: TRBD1
CDR3 protein: CASSLGTGADEQYF
CDR3 DNA: TGCGCCAGCAGCTTGGGGACAGGGGCCGACGAGCAGTACTTC

clone size: .
V gene: TRBV5-6
CDR3 length: 14
J gene: TRBJ1-2
D gene: .
CDR3 protein: CASMEARTSYGYTF
CDR3 DNA: TGTGCCAGCATGGAGGCCCGGACCAGCTATGGCTACACCTTC

clone size: .
V gene: TRBV6-1
CDR3 length: 16
J gene: TRBJ2-6
D gene: .
CDR3 protein: CASSEIRGSGANVLTF
CDR3 DNA: TGTGCCAGCAGTGAAATCCGAGGGTCTGGGGCCAACGTCCTGACTTTC

clone size: .
V gene: TRBV11-3
CDR3 length: 16
J gene: TRBJ2-7
D gene: TRBD2
CDR3 protein: CASSLDLGAGVYEQYF
CDR3 DNA: TGTGCCAGCAGCTTAGATCTAGGAGCGGGGGTCTACGAGCAGTACTTC

clone size: .
V gene: TRBV30
CDR3 length: 13
J gene: TRBJ2-4
D gene: TRBD2
CDR3 protein: CAWSGTSGYVQYF
CDR3 DNA: TGTGCCTGGAGCGGGACTAGCGGGTACGTTCAGTACTTC

clone size: .
V gene: TRBV7-2
CDR3 length: 13
J gene: TRBJ1-3
D gene: TRBD1
CDR3 protein: CASGTGRGNTIYF
CDR3 DNA: TGTGCCAGTGGGACAGGGCGGGGAAACACCATATATTTT

clone size: once
V gene: TRBV12-3/TRBV12-4
CDR3 length: 13
J gene: TRBJ1-1
D gene: TRBD1
CDR3 protein: CASSTGARGEAFF
CDR3 DNA: TGTGCCAGTTCCACAGGGGCAAGAGGGGAAGCTTTCTTT

clone size: once
V gene: TRBV19
CDR3 length: 14
J gene: TRBJ1-3
D gene: TRBD1
CDR3 protein: CASTYRGPGNTIYF
CDR3 DNA: TGTGCCAGTACTTACAGGGGGCCTGGAAACACCATATATTTT

clone size: .
V gene: TRBV24-1
CDR3 length: 15
J gene: TRBJ2-2
D gene: TRBD1
CDR3 protein: CATSAKDRAAGELLF
CDR3 DNA: TGTGCCACCAGTGCTAAAGACAGGGCGGCCGGGGAGCTGCTTTTT

clone size: .
V gene: TRBV11-2
CDR3 length: 13
J gene: TRBJ2-5
D gene: .
CDR3 protein: CASSISYLETQYF
CDR3 DNA: TGTGCCAGCAGTATCTCGTATTTGGAGACCCAGTACTTC

clone size: .
V gene: TRBV6-5
CDR3 length: 14
J gene: TRBJ2-1
D gene: TRBD1
CDR3 protein: CASKPGQGALEQFF
CDR3 DNA: TGTGCCAGCAAGCCGGGACAGGGGGCGCTTGAGCAGTTCTTC

clone size: .
V gene: TRBV18
CDR3 length: 14
J gene: TRBJ1-1
D gene: TRBD1
CDR3 protein: CASSRQGPNTEAFF
CDR3 DNA: TGTGCCAGCTCAAGACAGGGACCGAACACTGAAGCTTTCTTT

clone size: .
V gene: TRBV4-1
CDR3 length: 15
J gene: TRBJ1-1
D gene: TRBD1
CDR3 protein: CASSLQQGANTEAFF
CDR3 DNA: TGCGCCAGCAGCCTACAACAGGGGGCGAACACTGAAGCTTTCTTT

clone size: .
V gene: TRBV4-3
CDR3 length: 15
J gene: TRBJ1-2
D gene: TRBD1
CDR3 protein: CASSQTYSGGDGYTF
CDR3 DNA: TGCGCCAGCAGCCAAACCTACTCAGGGGGCGATGGCTACACCTTC

clone size: .
V gene: TRBV5-1
CDR3 length: 16
J gene: TRBJ2-7
D gene: TRBD2
CDR3 protein: CASSVLPPGLAGEQYF
CDR3 DNA: TGCGCCAGCAGCGTACTCCCACCGGGACTAGCAGGGGAGCAGTACTTC

clone size: .
V gene: TRBV13
CDR3 length: 14
J gene: TRBJ2-3
D gene: .
CDR3 protein: CASSLNRDTDTQYF
CDR3 DNA: TGTGCCAGCAGCTTGAACAGGGACACAGATACGCAGTATTTT